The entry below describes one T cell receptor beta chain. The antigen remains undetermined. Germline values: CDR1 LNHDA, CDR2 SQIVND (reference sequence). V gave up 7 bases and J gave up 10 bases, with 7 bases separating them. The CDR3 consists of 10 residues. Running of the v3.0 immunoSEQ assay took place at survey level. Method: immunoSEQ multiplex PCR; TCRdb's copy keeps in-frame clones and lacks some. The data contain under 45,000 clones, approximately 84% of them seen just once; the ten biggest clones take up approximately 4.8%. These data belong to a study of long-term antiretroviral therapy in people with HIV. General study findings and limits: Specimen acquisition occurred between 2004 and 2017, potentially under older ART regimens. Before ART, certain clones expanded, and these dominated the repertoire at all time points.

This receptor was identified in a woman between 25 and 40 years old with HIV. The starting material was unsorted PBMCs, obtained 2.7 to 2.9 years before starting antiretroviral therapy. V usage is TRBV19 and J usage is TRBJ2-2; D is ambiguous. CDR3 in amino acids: CASKSEELFF. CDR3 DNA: TGTGCCAGTAAATCCGAGGAGCTGTTTTTT.